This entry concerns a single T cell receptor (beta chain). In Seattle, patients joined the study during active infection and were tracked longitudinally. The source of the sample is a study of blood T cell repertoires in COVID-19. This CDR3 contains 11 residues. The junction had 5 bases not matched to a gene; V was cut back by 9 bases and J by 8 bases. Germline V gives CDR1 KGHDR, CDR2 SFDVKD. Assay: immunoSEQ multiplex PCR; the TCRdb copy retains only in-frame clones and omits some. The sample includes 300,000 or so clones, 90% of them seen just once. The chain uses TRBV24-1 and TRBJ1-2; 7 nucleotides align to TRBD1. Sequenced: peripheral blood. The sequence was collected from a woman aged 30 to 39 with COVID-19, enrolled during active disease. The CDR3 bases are TGTGCCACCGGGGACAGTTGGGGCTACACCTTC. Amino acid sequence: CATGDSWGYTF.